This T cell receptor beta chain was retrieved from a study of T-cell reconstitution after alpha-beta-depleted transplantation in children. Study conclusions and caveats: There were some patients whose high TCRbeta diversity at day 60 came from surviving recipient T cells and thymic progenitors. About two months after transplant, alpha-beta T cells reportedly came from several hundred expanded graft clones.

It was with unique molecular identifiers that the TCRbeta library was prepared. TCRdb re-derived calls from the PCR reads in MiXCR, one entry per CDR3 protein. Of more than 200,000 distinct CDR3 sequences listed, roughly 24% are singletons. A note on this clonotype: Its specificity is not known.

The CDR3 length is 15 residues. Unmatched junction bases numbered 7, after V lost 6 bases and J lost 8 bases. Germline assignment: CDR1 SGHTA and CDR2 FQGNSA. Sequenced here: PBMCs, sampled before TCRalphabeta/CD19-depleted stem cell transplant. This sequence originates from a girl aged 2-10 years with Fanconi anemia, due to receive a stem cell transplant. The rearrangement uses TRBV7-2 and TRBJ2-1, with 13 bases fitting TRBD2. The CDR3 DNA follows: TGTGCCAGCAGAGCACTAGCGGGGGGGCTCGATGAGCAGTTCTTC. The encoded protein is CASRALAGGLDEQFF.